Below, one T cell receptor (beta chain) is given with its context. The junction differs from germline at one of its ends, possibly a read error. This sample stems from a study of immune evolution from preneoplasia to lung adenocarcinoma. Germline CDR1 and CDR2: MDHEN and SYDVKM. The CDR3 runs to 14 residues. The table came from immunoSEQ multiplex PCR; TCRdb's copy has only in-frame clones and leaves some out. The data contain approximately 6,200 clones, approximately 79% of them singletons. The chain uses TRBV28 and TRBJ1-4; 7 bases align to TRBD1. The sequence came from a person aged 50-75 years with lung adenocarcinoma. The sample taken for sequencing was FFPE minimally invasive lung adenocarcinoma tissue. CDR3 region: CACSTTGTNEKLFF. DNA for the CDR3: TGTGCCTGCAGTACGACAGGGACTAATGAAAAACTGTTTTTT. Based on the CDR3 plus reference TRBV28 and TRBJ1-4, the full variable domain is DVKVTQSSRYLVKRTGEKVFLECVQDMDHENMFWYRQDPGLGLRLIYFSYDVKMKEKGDIPEGYSVSREKKERFSLILESASTNQTSMYLCACSTTGTNEKLFFGSGTQLSVL.